This T cell receptor beta chain was documented in a study of blood T cell repertoires in COVID-19. Looking at the study overall: COVID-19 samples collected from the United States, Italy and Spain covered acute and convalescent phases. From T cells, B-cell-depleted T cells, or PBMCs came the material, which was cDNA or gDNA.

Trimming stripped 7 bases from V and 4 bases from J, with 10 bases between. Germline V gene sequence: CDR1 MNHEY, CDR2 SVGAGI. This CDR3 contains 12 residues. Source study methods: Amplified reference gene primers provided the basis for estimating nucleated cell counts. The assay was immunoSEQ multiplex PCR, and TCRdb's table has in-frame clones only and misses some. D and trimming were read from the DNA, whereas the V and J calls and clone size are those reported in that table. The sample has about 130,000 clones, approximately 85% seen once. This receptor was taken from a woman of 80 years or more with acute or convalescent COVID-19. Sequencing input: peripheral blood. The gene calls are TRBV6-5 and TRBJ1-1, with D unclear. CDR3 in amino acids: CASTVSGTEAFF. CDR3 DNA: TGTGCCAGCACAGTCTCAGGCACTGAAGCTTTCTTT.